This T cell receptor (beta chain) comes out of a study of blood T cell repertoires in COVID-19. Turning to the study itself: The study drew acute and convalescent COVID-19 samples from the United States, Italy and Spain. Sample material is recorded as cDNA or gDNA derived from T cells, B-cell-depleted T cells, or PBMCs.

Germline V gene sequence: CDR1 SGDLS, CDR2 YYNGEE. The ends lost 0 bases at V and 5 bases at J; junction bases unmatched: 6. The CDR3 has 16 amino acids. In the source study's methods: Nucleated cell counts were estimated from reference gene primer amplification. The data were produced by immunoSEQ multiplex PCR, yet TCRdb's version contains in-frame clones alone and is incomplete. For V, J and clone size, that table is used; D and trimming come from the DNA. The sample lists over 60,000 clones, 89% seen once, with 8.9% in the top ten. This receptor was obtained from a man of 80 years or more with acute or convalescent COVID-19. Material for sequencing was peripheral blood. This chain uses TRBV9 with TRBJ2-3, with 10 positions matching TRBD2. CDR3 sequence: CASSVGTSGVVDTQYF. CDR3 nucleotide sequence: TGTGCCAGCAGCGTAGGTACTAGCGGGGTGGTAGATACGCAGTATTTT.